This section outlines one T cell receptor (beta chain) sequence together with its context. Its specificity is not known. CDR1 and CDR2 from the germline V gene are SEHNR and FQNEAQ (reference sequence). V gave up 5 bases and J gave up 2 bases, with 16 bases separating them. The CDR3 length is 15 residues. This specimen comes from a study of T cell repertoires in cytomegalovirus infection. Study as a whole: The public TCR beta signatures pointed to both CMV infection and matching HLA type. Study-wide results and caveats: Ex vivo, HLA-C-restricted CMV-specific TCR beta clonotypes prevailed over the rest of the response.

Using its own MiXCR run on the reads, TCRdb lists one record per CDR3 protein. The repertoire holds hundreds of thousands of distinct CDR3 sequences, roughly 36% seen once, with around a sixth in the top ten. The sequencing here drew on cultured PBMCs, taken from culture after CMV antigen stimulation. The TCR originated in a human donor in good health (CMV status not recorded). Some clones in this sample may be carry-over from other donors' samples. V gene TRBV7-9 combines with J gene TRBJ2-7; possible D gene TRBD1, 5 bases. CDR3 DNA sequence: TGTGCCAGCAGCCCTCGGTGGCAGGGCCCCTACGAGCAGTACTTC. Protein sequence: CASSPRWQGPYEQYF.